Presented here are 15 T cell receptor beta chains from one specimen sequenced in a study of blood T cell repertoires in COVID-19. Profiling relied on immunoSEQ multiplex PCR, and the TCRdb table lists in-frame clones only, not all of them. This table has hundreds of thousands of clones, around 90% appearing once. The sequenced sample was peripheral blood. Receptor source: a woman between 40 and 50 years old with COVID-19, enrolled during active disease.

This chain uses TRBV5-4 with TRBJ1-3; D remains unclear. Germline V gene sequence: CDR1 SGHNT, CDR2 YYREEE (reference sequence). This CDR3 spans 15 amino acids. V was cut by 0 bases and J by 8 bases, with 15 bases left in between. The CDR3 spells CASSLVGPPGDTIYF. The CDR3 nucleotides read TGTGCCAGCAGCTTGGTCGGGCCTCCCGGGGACACCATATATTTT.

This chain uses TRBV5-6 with TRBJ2-3; 10 nucleotides match TRBD2. The germline V gene encodes CDR1 SGHDT and CDR2 YYEEEE. The CDR3 length is 16 residues. V was clipped by 2 bases and J by 4 bases; unmatched bases: 7. This CDR3 is CASSLYLAGAPDTQYF. The CDR3 DNA reads as TGTGCCAGCAGCTTATACCTAGCGGGGGCCCCAGATACGCAGTATTTT.

This chain joins TRBV5-1 and TRBJ2-3; tentatively, D is TRBD1 (6 bases). Trimming shortened V by 1 base and J by 2 bases, and 17 bases separated the two germline ends. The CDR3 length is 17 residues. Germline CDR1 is SGHRS and CDR2 is YFSETQ. CDR3 protein: CASSLTGSSGITDTQYF. CDR3 sequence (DNA): TGCGCCAGCAGCTTGACAGGGTCTTCGGGGATCACAGATACGCAGTATTTT.

This chain joins TRBV7-3 and TRBJ1-2; 7 bases fit TRBD1. There are 15 residues in the CDR3. Per the germline V gene, CDR1 is SGHTA and CDR2 is FQGTGA. Losses at the gene ends were 5 bases for V and 4 bases for J; bases not matched to a gene: 10. CDR3 nucleotides: TGTGCCAGCAGCCCATCGGCCGGGACAGCCTATGGCTACACCTTC. As protein: CASSPSAGTAYGYTF.

The rearrangement uses TRBV15 and TRBJ2-3, with TRBD2 matching 8 bases. The germline V gene encodes CDR1 LNHNV and CDR2 YYDKDF (reference sequence). The CDR3 runs 15 residues. Trimming removed 3 bases from V and 2 bases from J; junction bases left unmatched: 4. The CDR3 loop reads CATSRRTSSTDTQYF. Written as DNA, the CDR3 is TGTGCCACCAGCAGGAGGACTAGCTCCACAGATACGCAGTATTTT.

This clone turned up a few times. The chain recombines TRBV5-6 with TRBJ1-5; TRBD1 is a possible D gene (5 bases). Germline V lookup: CDR1 SGHDT, CDR2 YYEEEE. The CDR3 contains 15 residues. The V end was cut by 6 bases, the J end by 1 base, with 14 bases between. For the CDR3, the DNA is TGTGCCAGCACCACGAGACAGACGAGCAATCAGCCCCAGCATTTT. This codes for CASTTRQTSNQPQHF.

This rearrangement joins TRBV5-1 to TRBJ1-1; 10 bases map to TRBD1. V lost 2 bases, J lost 6 bases, and 13 bases stayed unmatched. This CDR3 region has 17 residues. Germline assignment: CDR1 SGHRS and CDR2 YFSETQ. The CDR3 sequence is CASSLLPTSGTGAEAFF. The CDR3 region has the DNA TGCGCCAGCAGCTTACTGCCCACGTCCGGGACAGGGGCTGAAGCTTTCTTT.

This chain joins TRBV28 and TRBJ2-7; D gene uncertain. V lost 4 bases to trimming and J lost 7 bases, with 11 bases between them. Germline values: CDR1 MDHEN, CDR2 SYDVKM. The CDR3 runs to 12 residues. The CDR3 sequence: CASSSLPGEQYF. CDR3 bases: TGTGCCAGCAGTTCTCTGCCCGGGGAGCAGTACTTC.

V and J are TRBV5-4 and TRBJ2-7, with TRBD2 identical over 9 bases. Per the germline V gene, CDR1 is SGHNT and CDR2 is YYREEE (reference sequence). This CDR3 region has 15 residues. The V and J ends lost 5 bases and 2 bases, in that order; junction bases with no gene match: 8. Here the CDR3 reads CASRVAGGTAYEQYF. The CDR3 bases are TGTGCCAGCAGGGTCGCGGGGGGGACAGCCTACGAGCAGTACTTC.

This chain uses TRBV11-3 with TRBJ1-1; TRBD1 is a possible D gene (5 bases). This CDR3 is 14 amino acids long. The germline V gene encodes CDR1 SGHNT and CDR2 YENEEA. Trimming pared 1 base from V and 4 bases from J, leaving 10 bases between. The CDR3 DNA is TGTGCCAGCAGCTTAGGAGGCAGGGTCACTGAAGCTTTCTTT. This translates into CASSLGGRVTEAFF.

The rearrangement joins TRBV29-1 to TRBJ2-1; 10 positions match TRBD1. V gave up 7 bases and J gave up 6 bases; unmatched junction bases: 12. The germline V gene has CDR1 SQVTM and CDR2 ANQGSEA. The CDR3 contains 15 residues. The chain's CDR3 is CSAGQRDRGSNEQFF. Written as DNA, the CDR3 is TGCAGCGCTGGCCAACGGGACAGGGGATCCAATGAGCAGTTCTTC.

The chain employs TRBV7-3 and TRBJ2-5; D is possibly TRBD2 (6 bases). The V end was cut by 5 bases, the J end by 5 bases, with 18 bases between. The CDR3 is 15 amino acids. Germline assignment: CDR1 SGHTA and CDR2 FQGTGA. CDR3 sequence reads: CASSLLRGSGETQYF. The CDR3 DNA reads TGTGCCAGCAGCCTACTGCGGGGAAGTGGGGAGACCCAGTACTTC.

This chain connects TRBV3-1 (or the pseudogene TRBV3-2) to TRBJ2-7, with 8 positions matching TRBD1. This CDR3 region has 13 residues. After removal of 4 bases from V and 13 bases from J, the junction contained 12 bases not matched to a gene. Germline V lookup: CDR1 LGHDT, CDR2 YNNKEL (reference sequence). The CDR3 is CASSPHDRDRRYF. The CDR3 DNA sequence: TGTGCCAGCAGCCCTCATGACCGGGACAGGCGCTACTTC.

This clone appeared once. The genes are TRBV28 and TRBJ2-1, with 8 bases identical to TRBD1. Germline V CDR1 and CDR2: MDHEN, SYDVKM. J lost 7 bases, V lost 10 bases, and 9 bases had no gene match. This CDR3 contains 13 residues. The CDR3 protein is CATRGLVRNEQFF. The CDR3 DNA sequence: TGTGCCACCAGGGGGCTAGTTAGGAATGAGCAGTTCTTC.

The chain employs TRBV12-3 or TRBV12-4 and TRBJ2-7, with 9 bases fitting TRBD1. The CDR3 has 13 residues. Trimming removed 5 bases from V and 6 bases from J; junction bases left unmatched: 5. The CDR3 here is CASSQTDRGEQYF. As DNA, the CDR3 is TGTGCCAGCAGTCAAACGGACAGGGGCGAGCAGTACTTC.